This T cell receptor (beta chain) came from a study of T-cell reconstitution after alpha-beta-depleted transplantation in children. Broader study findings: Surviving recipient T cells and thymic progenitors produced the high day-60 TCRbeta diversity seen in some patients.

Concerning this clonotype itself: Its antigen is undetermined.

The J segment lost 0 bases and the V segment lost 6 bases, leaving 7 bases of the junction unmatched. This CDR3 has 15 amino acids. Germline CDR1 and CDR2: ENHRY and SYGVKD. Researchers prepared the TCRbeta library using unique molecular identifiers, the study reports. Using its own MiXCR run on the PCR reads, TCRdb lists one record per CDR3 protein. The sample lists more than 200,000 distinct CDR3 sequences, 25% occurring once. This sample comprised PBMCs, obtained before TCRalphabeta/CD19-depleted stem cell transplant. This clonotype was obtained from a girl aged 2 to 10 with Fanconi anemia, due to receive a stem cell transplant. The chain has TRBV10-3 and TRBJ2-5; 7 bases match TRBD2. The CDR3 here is CAIRSPGGDQETQYF. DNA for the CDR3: TGTGCCATCAGGAGCCCGGGGGGAGACCAAGAGACCCAGTACTTC.